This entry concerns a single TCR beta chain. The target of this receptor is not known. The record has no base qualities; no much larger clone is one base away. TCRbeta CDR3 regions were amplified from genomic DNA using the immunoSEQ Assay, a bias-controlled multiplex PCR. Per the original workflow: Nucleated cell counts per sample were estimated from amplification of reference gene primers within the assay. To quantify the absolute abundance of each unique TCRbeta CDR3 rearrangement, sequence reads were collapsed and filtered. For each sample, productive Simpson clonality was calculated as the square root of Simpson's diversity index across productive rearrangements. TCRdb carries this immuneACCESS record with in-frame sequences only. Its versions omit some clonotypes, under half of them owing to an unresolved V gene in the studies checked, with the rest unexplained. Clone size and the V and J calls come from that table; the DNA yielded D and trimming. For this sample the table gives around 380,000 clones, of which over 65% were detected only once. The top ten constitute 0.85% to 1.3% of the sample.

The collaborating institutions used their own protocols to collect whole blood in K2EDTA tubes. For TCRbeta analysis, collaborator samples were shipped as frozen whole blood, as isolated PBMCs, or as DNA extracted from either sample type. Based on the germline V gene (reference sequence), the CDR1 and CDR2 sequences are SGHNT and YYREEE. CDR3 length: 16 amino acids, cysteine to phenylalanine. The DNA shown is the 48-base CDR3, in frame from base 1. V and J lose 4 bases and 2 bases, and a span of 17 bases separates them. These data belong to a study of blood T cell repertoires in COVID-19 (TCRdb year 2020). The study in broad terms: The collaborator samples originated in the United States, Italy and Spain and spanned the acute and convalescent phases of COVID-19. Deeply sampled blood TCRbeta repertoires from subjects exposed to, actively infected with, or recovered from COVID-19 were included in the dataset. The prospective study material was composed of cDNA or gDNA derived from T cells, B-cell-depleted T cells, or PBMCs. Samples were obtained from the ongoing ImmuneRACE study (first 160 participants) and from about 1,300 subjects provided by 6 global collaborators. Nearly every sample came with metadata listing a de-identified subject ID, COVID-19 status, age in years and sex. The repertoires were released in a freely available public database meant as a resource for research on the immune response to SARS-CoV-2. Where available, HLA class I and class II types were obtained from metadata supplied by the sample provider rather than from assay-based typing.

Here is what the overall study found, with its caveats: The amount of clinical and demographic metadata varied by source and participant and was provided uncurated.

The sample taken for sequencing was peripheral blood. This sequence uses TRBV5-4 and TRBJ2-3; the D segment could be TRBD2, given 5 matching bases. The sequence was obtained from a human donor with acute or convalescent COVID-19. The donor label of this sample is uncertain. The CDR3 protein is CASSQWFPSPTDTQYF. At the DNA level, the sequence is TGTGCCAGCAGCCAATGGTTCCCTAGCCCCACAGATACGCAGTATTTT.